The 5 T cell receptor beta chains listed next were all sequenced from one sample in a study of CD8+CD57+ T cells in acquired aplastic anemia. CDR3 and TCR beta VDJ profiling relied on genomic DNA as the template. MiXCR was run by TCRdb on the reads, yielding one entry per CDR3 protein. Among over 150,000 distinct CDR3 sequences listed, 65% to 75% were seen once. Only patients with CD8+CD57+ cell expansion on flow cytometry were chosen for sequencing. Specimen: sorted CD4+, CD8+, or CD8+CD57+ T cells (not recorded which) from PBMCs. Receptor source: a human donor with aplastic anemia.

The chain is built from TRBV7-2 and TRBJ1-1; D might be TRBD1 (6 bases). Trimming cost V 3 bases and J 8 bases, with 10 bases left between them. Germline assignment: CDR1 SGHTA and CDR2 FQGNSA. The CDR3 runs 12 residues. In nucleotides, the CDR3 is TGTGCCAGCAGCTTGTGGACAGCAGAAGCTTTCTTT. Its translation is CASSLWTAEAFF. Full variable domain (remainder filled in from reference TRBV7-2 and TRBJ1-1): GAGVSQSPSNKVTEKGKDVELRCDPISGHTALYWYRQSLGQGLEFLIYFQGNSAPDKSGLPSDRFSAERTGGSVSTLTIQRTQQEDSAVYLCASSLWTAEAFFGQGTRLTVV.

The rearrangement uses TRBV10-2 and TRBJ2-7; TRBD2 matches 8 bases. Trimming took 3 bases from V and 0 from J; bases not matched to a gene: 4. The CDR3 runs 15 residues. In germline, CDR1 is WSHSY, CDR2 SAAADI. The CDR3 sequence is CASSDSGLASYEQYF. The CDR3 coding sequence is TGCGCCAGCAGTGACTCCGGACTAGCCTCCTACGAGCAGTACTTC.

The rearrangement uses TRBV20-1 and TRBJ2-7, with TRBD2 matching over 7 bases. The CDR3 contains 11 residues. Germline trimming cut 4 bases from V and 4 bases from J; bases unmatched to any gene: 1. Germline CDR1 is DFQATT and CDR2 is SNEGSKA (reference sequence). The CDR3: CSATLAYEQYF. DNA for the CDR3: TGCAGTGCTACACTAGCGTACGAGCAGTACTTC.

This clonotype was seen ten or more times. The CDR3 is CASSRSGRDRGNTEAFF. In DNA form, the CDR3 reads TGTGCCAGCAGCCGTAGCGGGCGGGACAGGGGGAACACTGAAGCTTTCTTT. The V gene is TRBV3-1, the J gene TRBJ1-1, with 10 bases fitting TRBD1. After removal of 4 bases from V and 1 base from J, the junction contained 9 bases not matched to a gene. The length of the CDR3 is 17 residues. Germline CDR1 is LGHDT and CDR2 is YNNKEL (reference sequence).

This clonotype was seen ten or more times. The rearrangement links TRBV27 to TRBJ1-5; D possibly corresponds to TRBD1 (5 bases). This CDR3 has 13 amino acids. Deletions cut 5 bases from V and 4 bases from J, with 9 bases between. Germline V gene lookup returns CDR1 MNHEY and CDR2 SMNVEV (reference sequence). The CDR3 coding sequence is TGTGCCAGCAGTGACAGCCCAAATCAGCCCCAGCATTTT. Its translation is CASSDSPNQPQHF.